The table lists the clone carrying this T cell receptor beta chain with a few counts. Its specificity is unknown. Vbeta (60) and Jbeta (13) primers were used in the PCR. The method was immunoSEQ multiplex PCR; TCRdb's version includes in-frame clones alone and lacks a portion of them. The sample consists of over 120,000 clones, roughly 70% of them appearing once. This entry is derived from a study of cytomegalovirus exposure and HLA in healthy donors. Study-level results: Most TCR sequences were rare, but some public TCRs occurred in many donors. Earlier findings revealed that most TCR beta V segments proved productive either about 87% or about 30% of the time.

The sequenced material came from PBMCs. The receptor was derived from a man aged 30-40 years in good health and CMV-seronegative.

The CDR3 bases are TGTGCCGGTCGGACTAGCGGATCCTACGAGCAGTACTTC. Translation: CAGRTSGSYEQYF. V is TRBV6-1 and J is TRBJ2-5; 10 bases fit TRBD2. The DNA matches TRBJ2-7 better at its end, which makes the J call doubtful. Germline lookup yields CDR1 MNHNS and CDR2 SASEGT. CDR3 size: 13 residues.